This T cell receptor beta chain was identified during a study of graft-versus-host responses after intestinal transplantation. Study details: All of the recipients had induction that used anti-thymocyte globulin, then tacrolimus and steroids for around three years. Regarding the study as a whole: Early after transplant, HvG declines were associated with peak levels of circulating GvH clones.

The V gene lost 3 bases and the J gene lost 2 bases, with 10 bases spanning the gap. The CDR3 consists of 14 residues. The germline V gene has CDR1 KGHSH and CDR2 LQKENI. Co-plating was performed using roughly 200,000 CFSE-labeled responder cells and roughly 200,000 irradiated, violet-dye-labeled stimulator cells. Sorted cells were CFSE-low CD3+CD4+ or CD3+CD8+ proliferating responders. The protocol was immunoSEQ multiplex PCR, while the TCRdb copy is restricted to in-frame clones and leaves out a portion. The sample yields approximately 14,000 clones, around 40% seen once. This chain connects TRBV18 to TRBJ1-1; D ambiguous. This receptor was obtained from a human patient who received an intestinal transplant. The sequences come from alloreactive CD4+ T cells from a mixed lymphocyte reaction culture, collected before intestinal transplant. The subset was: CFSE-low proliferating T cells sorted from roughly six-day pre-transplant mixed lymphocyte reaction (GvH or HvG direction). CDR3 coding DNA: TGTGCCAGCTCACCGGCCAGTTATAACACTGAAGCTTTCTTT. This translates into CASSPASYNTEAFF.